This paragraph covers one T cell receptor beta chain sequence. This clonotype came up once. What this receptor recognizes is not known. Per-base quality was not reported, and no clone a single base away is much larger than it. Counted from cysteine to phenylalanine, this CDR3 has 17 amino acids. The sequence is cut down to CDR3 DNA, 51 bases in frame from base 1. Ends trimmed: V by 2 bases, J by 5 bases; bases unmatched to a gene: 11. The CDR1 and CDR2 encoded by the germline V gene are MNHNS and SASEGT. This record comes from a study of blood T cells in healthy people across ages (dated by TCRdb to 2014 to 2015). Turning to the overall study: In model experiments, template switching captured roughly one uniquely barcoded TCR beta cDNA molecule for every two T cells. To track age-related changes in TCR beta repertoire diversity, the study relied on deep sequencing normalized with unique cDNA molecular identifiers. Four age groups were formed from the donors: young (average approximately 17 years), middle-aged (approximately 42), aged (about 62) and long-lived (82). To avoid experimental bias, donors of different ages were spread randomly across the sequencing lanes. The study analyzed two additional independent replicas of 1 million unique cDNA reads from the same blood draw for two donors, one aged 18 to 29 and one aged 80 or older. Findings and caveats that apply to the study as a whole: Because donor CMV infection status was unknown, age-related changes in expanded clonotypes were potentially confounded. Bulk unsorted PBMC profiling prevented conclusive comparison of naive and antigen-experienced compartments. Total diversity estimates from one million sequenced T cells were considered lower bounds and underestimates. The percentage of naive T cells measured by flow cytometry correlated strongly with observed TCR beta diversity. Observed TCR beta diversity per million T cells fell roughly linearly with age, and a significant reduction was already apparent by age around 44. Compared with the aged group, more naive CD4+ T cells, fewer expanded clones and increased TCR diversity were shown by the long-lived group, suggesting age selection.

The 40 or so donors, aged roughly 6 to 95 years, were systemically healthy Caucasian individuals from Russia. Roughly 10 milliliters of peripheral blood were drawn from each donor into EDTA-treated Vacutainer tubes. Ficoll-Paque density-gradient centrifugation was used to isolate PBMCs, with at least 7 million obtained per sample. Trizol reagent was used to extract total RNA from the PBMCs, yielding at least 5 micrograms per sample. The percentages of naive CD45RAhigh/CD27high T cells were determined by flow cytometry on a PBMC aliquot from every donor. Receptor amplification or capture employed 5' RACE. TCRdb names Illumina HiSeq 2500 as the instrument used. A second PCR of 7 to 11 cycles was performed with a sample-barcoded 5' primer and a J-beta primer mix. A template-switch 5' adaptor carrying 12 random nucleotides introduced a unique molecular identifier onto each TCR beta cDNA molecule. Each sample yielded at least 3 million CDR3-containing paired-end reads. First-strand cDNA was synthesized from all RNA with the Mint cDNA synthesis kit, primed by a TRBC-specific oligonucleotide. Following uracil-DNA glycosylase treatment, a first 18-cycle PCR with universal primers M1SS and BC2_uni_R was performed on all cDNA. Under the source paper's analysis protocol: For normalization, 1 million high-quality reads were randomly selected from each sample, with every read carrying a distinct molecular identifier. Instead of being binned into consensus sequences, reads with shared molecular identifiers were discarded. MiTCR, set to a Q25 quality threshold and the strictest error-elimination algorithm, was used for CDR3 identification, clonotype clustering and error correction. A nonparametric unseen species model with Euler transformation was used to estimate a lower bound on total TCR beta diversity. TCRdb itself trimmed the public reads at Q25 with fastp, ran MiXCR and retained productive beta chains. Under each unique CDR3 protein, matching rows form one entry showing the most common genes and DNA. These V and J calls originate from TCRdb's pipeline instead of the authors' own analysis. A total of 1.4 million to 1.5 million distinct CDR3 sequences appear in this sample, 42% of them only once. Clones ranked in the top ten supply approximately 7.9% of the sample.

The TCR originated in a woman aged 18-29 years in good health. The V and J segments used are TRBV6-1 and TRBJ2-3; TRBD2 fits 9 bases in the junction. Sequenced material: blood. The CDR3 protein is CASSENRLAGEIDTQYF. The DNA sequence reads TGTGCCAGCAGTGAAAATCGATTAGCGGGAGAGATAGATACGCAGTATTTT.